A single sample gave rise to the 13 T cell receptor beta chains below, sequenced in a study of blood T cells in healthy people across ages (dated by TCRdb to the mid-2010s). The library was produced with 5' RACE. The listed sequencing device is Illumina HiSeq 2500. A second PCR of about 7 to 12 cycles was run with a J-beta primer mix and a sample-barcoded 5' primer. In TCRdb, the public reads were trimmed at Q25 with fastp and aligned with MiXCR, with productive beta chains retained. For every CDR3 protein sequence, its rows merge into one entry that carries the most common genes and DNA. The sample table lists about 1.6 million distinct CDR3 sequences, around 35% of them with a count of one. The ten largest clones represent around 10% of the sample. Material for sequencing was blood. The receptors originated from a woman in her 30s in good health.

This clonotype was counted a few times. This CDR3 reads CSATGQGTDTQYF. As DNA, the CDR3 is TGCAGTGCCACGGGACAGGGCACAGATACGCAGTATTTT. The chain links TRBV20-1 to TRBJ2-3, with 8 bases aligning to TRBD1. Trimming removed 6 bases from V and 1 base from J; junction bases left unmatched: 3. CDR1 and CDR2 (germline): DFQATT, SNEGSKA (reference sequence). This CDR3 is 13 amino acids long.

Concerning this clonotype: The junction differs from germline at one of its ends, possibly a read error. V is TRBV6-6 and J is TRBJ2-3; D is uncertain. Germline loops: CDR1 MNHNY, CDR2 SVGAGI (reference sequence). The CDR3 is 15 residues long. The CDR3 loop reads CANSNTVTGGDTQYF. The CDR3 DNA is TGTGCCAACAGTAATACTGTTACGGGCGGTGATACGCAGTATTTT.

This clonotype occurred a few times. The gene calls are TRBV6-2 or TRBV6-3 and TRBJ2-1; 8 positions match TRBD1. The junction had 13 bases not matched to a gene; V was cut back by 4 bases and J by 8 bases. The CDR3 extends over 16 amino acids. Germline V gene data show CDR1 as MNHEY and CDR2 as SVGEGT. For the CDR3, the DNA is TGTGCCAGCAGTTCCCACGATCCCTCAGGGGGCGATGAGCAGTTCTTC. Its protein product is CASSSHDPSGGDEQFF.

The CDR3 nucleotides are TGTGCCAGCAGAATACGTGGACTAGCGTCCTACAATGAGCAGTTCTTC. This gives the protein CASRIRGLASYNEQFF. This sequence joins TRBV27 and TRBJ2-1, with 9 bases lining up with TRBD2. There are 16 residues in the CDR3. CDR1 is MNHEY and CDR2 is SMNVEV in the germline V gene (reference sequence). V was clipped by 6 bases and J by 1 base; unmatched bases: 7.

This clonotype appeared a few times. The chain carries TRBV28 and TRBJ2-7; D is perhaps TRBD2 (6 bases). Trimming left V 6 bases short and J 3 bases short, with 15 bases between. This CDR3 region has 14 residues. Germline V gene sequence: CDR1 MDHEN, CDR2 SYDVKM. Written as DNA, the CDR3 is TGTGCCAGCAGGGGAGCGGGTGCCAACTACGAGCAGTACTTC. Residues: CASRGAGANYEQYF.

This sequence joins TRBV9 and TRBJ2-5; tentatively, D is TRBD2 (7 bases). The CDR3 is made up of 15 amino acids. With 4 bases removed from V and 7 bases from J, the gap between germline ends came to 20 bases. Germline CDR1 is SGDLS and CDR2 is YYNGEE. The CDR3 region is CASSPRGWEGGTQYF. The CDR3 nucleotides read TGTGCCAGCAGCCCCCGTGGATGGGAGGGGGGGACCCAGTACTTC.

This clonotype appeared a few times. The chain joins TRBV6-1 to TRBJ2-7; 8 bases map to TRBD1. The V and J ends lost 7 bases and 1 base, in that order; junction bases with no gene match: 6. CDR1 is MNHNS and CDR2 is SASEGT in the germline V gene. CDR3 length: 14 amino acids. As DNA, the CDR3 is TGTGCCAGCACCGGGCAGGGGGCATCCTACGAGCAGTACTTC. Protein: CASTGQGASYEQYF.

This clonotype was counted between two and nine times. The chain links TRBV11-1 to TRBJ2-3; no firm D call. Trimming took 5 bases from V and 2 from J, leaving 23 bases between them. This CDR3 spans 18 amino acids. Germline loops: CDR1 SGHAT, CDR2 FQDESV (reference sequence). CDR3 DNA sequence: TGTGCCAGCAGCCCCCCATCCGGTAGTCCTTATTTCACAGATACGCAGTATTTT. Its protein product is CASSPPSGSPYFTDTQYF.

This clonotype was detected only a few times. This may stem from a read error, because a much larger clone lies one nucleotide away. V is TRBV6-5 and J is TRBJ1-1; D remains unclear. Trimming cost V 5 bases and J 4 bases, with 8 bases left between them. The CDR3 is made up of 12 amino acids. CDR1 and CDR2 from the germline V gene are MNHEY and SVGAGI. As DNA, the CDR3 is TGTGCCAGCAGTACATGGGGCACTGAAGCTTTCTTT. This translates into CASSTWGTEAFF.

This clonotype was seen a handful of times. The chain links TRBV29-1 to TRBJ2-7; D possibly matches TRBD1 or TRBD2 (6 bases each). From germline, CDR1 is SQVTM and CDR2 ANQGSEA. V was clipped by 6 bases and J by 2 bases, with 14 bases between them. The CDR3 is 13 amino acids. Written as DNA, the CDR3 is TGCAGCGTGGAGGGGGACGGACCCTACGAGCAGTACTTC. Protein product: CSVEGDGPYEQYF.

The genes are TRBV3-1 and TRBJ2-1; D is ambiguous. Per the germline V gene, CDR1 is LGHDT and CDR2 is YNNKEL (reference sequence). V lost 5 bases and J lost 7, with 9 bases in between. The CDR3 spans 12 residues. The CDR3 nucleotides read TGTGCCAGCAGCTACCAAATTAATGAGCAGTTCTTC. Translating it yields CASSYQINEQFF.

This clonotype was observed at least ten times. The V gene is TRBV5-5, the J gene TRBJ1-6, with D unresolved. The CDR3 sequence is 15 residues long. V was trimmed by 0 bases and J by 1 base, leaving 5 bases between them. CDR1 and CDR2 (germline): SGHKS, YYEKEE (reference sequence). CDR3 coding DNA: TGTGCCAGCAGCTTGGAGAGATCCTATAATTCACCCCTCCACTTT. This codes for CASSLERSYNSPLHF.

This clonotype has only a few counts. The chain is built from TRBV5-1 and TRBJ1-2; tentative D call: TRBD1 (6 bases). Germline V lookup: CDR1 SGHRS, CDR2 YFSETQ. With 8 bases removed from V and 3 bases from J, the gap between germline ends came to 14 bases. The CDR3 is 13 residues long. CDR3 loop: CARPGTHDYGYTF. The CDR3 DNA is TGCGCCAGGCCCGGGACACATGACTATGGCTACACCTTC.